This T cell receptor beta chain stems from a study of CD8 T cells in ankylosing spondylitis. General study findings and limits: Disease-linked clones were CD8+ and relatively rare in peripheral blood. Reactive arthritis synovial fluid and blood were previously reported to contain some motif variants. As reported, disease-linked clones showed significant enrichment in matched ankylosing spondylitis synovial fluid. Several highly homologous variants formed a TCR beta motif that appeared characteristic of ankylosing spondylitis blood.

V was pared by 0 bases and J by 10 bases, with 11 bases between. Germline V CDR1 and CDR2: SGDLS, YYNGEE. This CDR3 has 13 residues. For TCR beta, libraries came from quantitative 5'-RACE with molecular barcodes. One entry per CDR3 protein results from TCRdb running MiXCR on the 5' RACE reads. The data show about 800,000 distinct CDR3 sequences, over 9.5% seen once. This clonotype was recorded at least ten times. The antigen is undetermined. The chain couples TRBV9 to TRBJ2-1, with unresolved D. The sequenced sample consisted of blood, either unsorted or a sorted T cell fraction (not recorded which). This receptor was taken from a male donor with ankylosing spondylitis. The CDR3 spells CASSVEFEGEQFF. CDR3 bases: TGTGCCAGCAGCGTAGAGTTCGAAGGGGAGCAGTTCTTC.